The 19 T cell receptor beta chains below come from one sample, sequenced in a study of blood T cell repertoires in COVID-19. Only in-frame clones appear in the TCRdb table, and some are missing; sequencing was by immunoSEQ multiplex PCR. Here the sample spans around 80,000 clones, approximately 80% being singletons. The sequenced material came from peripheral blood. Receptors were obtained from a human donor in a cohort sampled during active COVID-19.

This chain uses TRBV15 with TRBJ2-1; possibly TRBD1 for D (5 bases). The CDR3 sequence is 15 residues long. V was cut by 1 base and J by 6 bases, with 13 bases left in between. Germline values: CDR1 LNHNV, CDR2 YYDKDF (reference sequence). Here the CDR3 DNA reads TGTGCCACCAGCAGAGTAGGGGAAAGGGGCAATGAGCAGTTCTTC. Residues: CATSRVGERGNEQFF.

CDR3 coding DNA: TGTGCCAGCAGTGAATACGGGAGAGGCCCAGATACGCAGTATTTT. Translating it yields CASSEYGRGPDTQYF. The rearrangement links TRBV6-1 to TRBJ2-3, with D tentatively TRBD2 (6 bases). Trimming cost V 2 bases and J 4 bases, with 13 bases left between them. The CDR3 runs 15 residues. Germline CDR1 MNHNS, CDR2 SASEGT.

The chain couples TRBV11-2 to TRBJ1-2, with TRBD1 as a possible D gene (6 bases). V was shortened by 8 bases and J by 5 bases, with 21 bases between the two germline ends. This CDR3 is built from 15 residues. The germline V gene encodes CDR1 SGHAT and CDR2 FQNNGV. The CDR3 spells CASAPPGGGWYGYTF. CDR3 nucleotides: TGTGCCAGCGCCCCCCCTGGGGGGGGCTGGTATGGCTACACCTTC.

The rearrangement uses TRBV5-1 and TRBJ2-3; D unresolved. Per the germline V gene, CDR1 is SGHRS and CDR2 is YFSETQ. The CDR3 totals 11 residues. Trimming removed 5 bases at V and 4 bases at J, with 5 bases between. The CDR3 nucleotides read TGCGCCAGCAGTTATGCAGATACGCAGTATTTT. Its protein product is CASSYADTQYF.

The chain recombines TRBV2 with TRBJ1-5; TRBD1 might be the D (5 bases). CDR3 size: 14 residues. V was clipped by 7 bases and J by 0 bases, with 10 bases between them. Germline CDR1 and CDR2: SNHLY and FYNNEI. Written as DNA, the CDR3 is TGTGCCAGCACCCCCGGGGGTAGCAATCAGCCCCAGCATTTT. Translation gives CASTPGGSNQPQHF.

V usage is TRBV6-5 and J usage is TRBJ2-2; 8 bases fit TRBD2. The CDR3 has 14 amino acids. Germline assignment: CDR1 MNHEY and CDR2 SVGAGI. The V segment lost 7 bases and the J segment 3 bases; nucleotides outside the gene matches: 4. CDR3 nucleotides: TGTGCCAGCACCCCCGGGGGGGACACCGGGGAGCTGTTTTTT. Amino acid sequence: CASTPGGDTGELFF.

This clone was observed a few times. The CDR3, as DNA: TGTGCCAGCAGCTTCCGGGACTCCCACACCGGGGAGCTGTTTTTT. Translated: CASSFRDSHTGELFF. The genes are TRBV9 and TRBJ2-2; TRBD2 might be the D (6 bases). The CDR3 has 15 amino acids. CDR1 and CDR2 (germline): SGDLS, YYNGEE. The ends were cut back, 4 bases at V and 3 bases at J, with 13 bases in the middle.

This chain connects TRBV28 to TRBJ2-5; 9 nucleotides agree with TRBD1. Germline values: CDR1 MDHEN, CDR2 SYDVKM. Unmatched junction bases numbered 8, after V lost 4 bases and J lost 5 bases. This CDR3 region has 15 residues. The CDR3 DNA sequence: TGTGCCAGCAGTTCACAGGGGGCAAGGTGGGAGACCCAGTACTTC. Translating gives CASSSQGARWETQYF.

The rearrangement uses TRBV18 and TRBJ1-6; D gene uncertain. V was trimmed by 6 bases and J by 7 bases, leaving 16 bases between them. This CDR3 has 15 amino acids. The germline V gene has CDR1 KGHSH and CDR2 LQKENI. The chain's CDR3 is CASSPSVAGNSPLHF. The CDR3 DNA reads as TGTGCCAGCTCTCCGTCGGTGGCAGGCAATTCACCCCTCCACTTT.

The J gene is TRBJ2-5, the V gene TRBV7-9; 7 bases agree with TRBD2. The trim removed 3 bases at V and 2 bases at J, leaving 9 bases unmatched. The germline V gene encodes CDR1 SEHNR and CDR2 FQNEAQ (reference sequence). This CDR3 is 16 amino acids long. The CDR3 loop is CASSFYLSRGQETQYF. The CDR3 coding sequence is TGTGCCAGCAGCTTTTACCTCTCGCGGGGGCAAGAGACCCAGTACTTC.

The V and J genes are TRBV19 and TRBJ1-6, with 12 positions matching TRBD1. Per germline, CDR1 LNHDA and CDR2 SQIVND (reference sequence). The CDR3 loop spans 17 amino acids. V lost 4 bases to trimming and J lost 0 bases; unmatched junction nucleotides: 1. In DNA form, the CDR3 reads TGTGCCAGTAGTACGGGACAGGGGGCCTCCTATAATTCACCCCTCCACTTT. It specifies CASSTGQGASYNSPLHF.

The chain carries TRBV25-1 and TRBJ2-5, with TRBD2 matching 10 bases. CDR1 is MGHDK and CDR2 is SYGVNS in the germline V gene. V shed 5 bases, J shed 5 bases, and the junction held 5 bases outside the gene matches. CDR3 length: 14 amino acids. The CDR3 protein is CASSKREGGETQYF. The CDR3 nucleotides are TGTGCCAGCAGTAAGCGGGAGGGAGGCGAGACCCAGTACTTC.

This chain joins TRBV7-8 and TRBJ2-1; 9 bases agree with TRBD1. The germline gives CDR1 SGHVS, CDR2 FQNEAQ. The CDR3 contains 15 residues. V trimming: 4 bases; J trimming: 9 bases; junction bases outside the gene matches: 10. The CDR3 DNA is TGTGCCAGCAGCTCAAGCGACAGGGGGATAGGTGAGCAGTTCTTC. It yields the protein CASSSSDRGIGEQFF.

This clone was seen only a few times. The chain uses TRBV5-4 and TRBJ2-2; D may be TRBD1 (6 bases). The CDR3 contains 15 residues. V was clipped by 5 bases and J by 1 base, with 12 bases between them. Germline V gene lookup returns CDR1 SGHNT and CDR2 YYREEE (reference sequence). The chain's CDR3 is CASSPVGQNTGELFF. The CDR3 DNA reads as TGTGCCAGCAGTCCCGTGGGACAGAACACCGGGGAGCTGTTTTTT.

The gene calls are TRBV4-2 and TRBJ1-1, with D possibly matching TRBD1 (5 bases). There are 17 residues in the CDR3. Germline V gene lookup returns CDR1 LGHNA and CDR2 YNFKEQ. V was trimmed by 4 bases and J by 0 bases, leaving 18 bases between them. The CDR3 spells CASSRYDGGLMNTEAFF. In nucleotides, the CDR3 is TGTGCCAGCAGCCGATATGACGGGGGGTTGATGAACACTGAAGCTTTCTTT.

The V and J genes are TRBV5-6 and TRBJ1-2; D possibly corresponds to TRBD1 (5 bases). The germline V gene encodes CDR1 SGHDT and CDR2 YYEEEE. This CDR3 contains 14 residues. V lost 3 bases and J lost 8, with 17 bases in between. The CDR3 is CASSWVSGNLGYTF. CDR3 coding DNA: TGTGCCAGCAGCTGGGTCTCAGGGAATCTGGGCTACACCTTC.

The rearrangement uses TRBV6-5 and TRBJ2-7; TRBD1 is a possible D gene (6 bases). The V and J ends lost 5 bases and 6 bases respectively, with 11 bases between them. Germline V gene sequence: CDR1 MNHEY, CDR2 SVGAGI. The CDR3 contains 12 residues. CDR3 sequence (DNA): TGTGCCAGCAGTCTACAGGGTGCCGAGCAGTACTTC. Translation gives CASSLQGAEQYF.

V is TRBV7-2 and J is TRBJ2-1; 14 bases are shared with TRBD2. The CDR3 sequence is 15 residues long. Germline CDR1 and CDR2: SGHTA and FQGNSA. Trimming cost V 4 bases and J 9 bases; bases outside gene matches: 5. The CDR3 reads CASSSRLAGGSEQFF. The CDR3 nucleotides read TGTGCCAGCAGCTCCAGACTAGCGGGGGGGAGTGAGCAGTTCTTC.

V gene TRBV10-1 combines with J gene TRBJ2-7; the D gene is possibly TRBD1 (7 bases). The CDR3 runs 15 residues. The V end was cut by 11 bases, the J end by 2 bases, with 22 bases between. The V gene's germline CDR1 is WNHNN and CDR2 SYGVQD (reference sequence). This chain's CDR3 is CAQGGWRHRAYEQYF. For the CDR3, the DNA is TGCGCCCAGGGGGGATGGAGACACCGGGCCTACGAGCAGTACTTC.